Listed here is a single T cell receptor (beta chain). Trimming removed 3 bases from V and 6 bases from J; junction bases left unmatched: 7. The germline V gene encodes CDR1 MNHEY and CDR2 SMNVEV (reference sequence). This CDR3 has 15 residues. This sample stems from a study of blood T cell repertoires in COVID-19. Per the study methods: How many nucleated cells were present was estimated from reference gene primer amplification. Measured with immunoSEQ multiplex PCR; TCRdb has only the in-frame clones, and not every one. V and J calls and clone size are those listed in that table; D and trimming were worked out from the DNA. The table shows around 140,000 clones, with about nine tenths occurring only once.

The TCR was taken from a woman in her seventies with COVID-19, enrolled during active disease. The sequencing sample was made of peripheral blood. V usage is TRBV27 and J usage is TRBJ2-1, with 8 bases identical to TRBD2. The CDR3 loop reads CASSFRGGFGNEQFF. The CDR3 nucleotides are TGTGCCAGCAGTTTCCGGGGGGGCTTCGGCAATGAGCAGTTCTTC.